These 25 T cell receptor beta chains were all obtained from the same sample, sequenced in a study of immune evolution from preneoplasia to lung adenocarcinoma. Sequencing was performed with immunoSEQ multiplex PCR; in TCRdb, only in-frame clones are kept and a portion is missing. The data contain 9,000 or so clones, 90% of them singletons. Sequenced input: FFPE invasive lung adenocarcinoma tissue. The receptors originated from a person aged 70 to 85 with invasive lung adenocarcinoma.

The J gene is TRBJ1-4, the V gene TRBV7-8; no definite D call. The length of the CDR3 is 15 residues. Trimming pared 2 bases from V and 6 bases from J, leaving 13 bases between. Germline CDR1 reads SGHVS; CDR2 reads FQNEAQ. Here the CDR3 DNA reads TGTGCCAGCAGCTTACACTGGGTTTCAGATGAAAAACTGTTTTTT. This encodes CASSLHWVSDEKLFF. The full variable domain, with the rest looked up from reference TRBV7-8 and TRBJ1-4, is GAGVSQSPRYKVAKRGQDVALRCDPISGHVSLFWYQQALGQGPEFLTYFQNEAQLDKSGLPSDRFFAERPEGSVSTLKIQRTQQEDSAVYLCASSLHWVSDEKLFFGSGTQLSVL.

The J gene is TRBJ2-3, the V gene TRBV7-9, with a possible D match to TRBD1 (5 bases). The germline CDR1 and CDR2 sequences are SEHNR and FQNEAQ (reference sequence). Deletions cut 1 base from V and 0 bases from J, with 8 bases between. CDR3 length: 15 amino acids. In DNA, the CDR3 is TGTGCCAGCAGCTTAGGGCAGGGAAGCACAGATACGCAGTATTTT. Encoded protein: CASSLGQGSTDTQYF.

The chain joins TRBV11-2 to TRBJ2-1; tentatively, D is TRBD2 (5 bases). Trimming shortened V by 2 bases and J by 4 bases, and 12 bases separated the two germline ends. This CDR3 comprises 15 residues. Germline V gives CDR1 SGHAT, CDR2 FQNNGV. The DNA for the CDR3 is TGTGCCAGCAGCTTAACGACGGGGATGTACAATGAGCAGTTCTTC. Encoded protein: CASSLTTGMYNEQFF.

V gene TRBV9 combines with J gene TRBJ2-3, with 14 bases fitting TRBD2. V trimming: 6 bases; J trimming: 6 bases; junction bases outside the gene matches: 9. In germline, CDR1 is SGDLS, CDR2 YYNGEE. The CDR3 length is 16 residues. This CDR3 is CASNRLAGGAGDTQYF. The CDR3 nucleotides are TGTGCCAGCAATAGACTAGCGGGAGGGGCAGGTGATACGCAGTATTTT.

The gene calls are TRBV18 and TRBJ2-3; 8 bases line up with TRBD1. After removal of 3 bases from V and 5 bases from J, the junction contained 4 bases not matched to a gene. Germline loops: CDR1 KGHSH, CDR2 LQKENI. This CDR3 region has 14 residues. The CDR3 sequence: CASSPPTGEDTQYF. The CDR3 bases are TGTGCCAGCTCACCCCCGACAGGGGAAGATACGCAGTATTTT.

The V and J genes are TRBV6-6 and TRBJ1-5; no clear D gene. V gave up 2 bases and J gave up 3 bases, with 8 bases separating them. The CDR3 has 14 amino acids. The germline V gene encodes CDR1 MNHNY and CDR2 SVGAGI (reference sequence). DNA of the CDR3: TGTGCCAGCAGTTACAGGGTTGACAATCAGCCCCAGCATTTT. It specifies CASSYRVDNQPQHF.

The rearrangement joins TRBV6-5 to TRBJ1-5; no clear D gene. Germline loops: CDR1 MNHEY, CDR2 SVGAGI. Trimming took 10 bases from V and 1 from J, leaving 14 bases between them. The CDR3 totals 14 residues. DNA of the CDR3: TGTGCCACCGGAGGAGGGTCGAGCAATCAGCCCCAGCATTTT. This translates into CATGGGSSNQPQHF.

The chain joins TRBV2 to TRBJ1-2; D not certain. The CDR3 is 13 residues long. The ends were cut back, 7 bases at V and 5 bases at J, with 14 bases in the middle. CDR1 and CDR2 (germline): SNHLY, FYNNEI. The CDR3 nucleotides read TGTGCCAGCAATGACTTTTCCTTTTATGGCTACACCTTC. It specifies CASNDFSFYGYTF.

V gene TRBV28 combines with J gene TRBJ1-2, with D hard to call. Germline CDR1 is MDHEN and CDR2 is SYDVKM. The V and J ends lost 8 bases and 4 bases respectively, with 11 bases between them. This CDR3 is built from 12 residues. The CDR3: CASRTPFYGYTF. CDR3 nucleotide sequence: TGTGCCAGCCGAACACCTTTCTATGGCTACACCTTC.

The chain couples TRBV12-5 to TRBJ2-5; D remains ambiguous. Germline V gene sequence: CDR1 LGHNT, CDR2 FRNRAP. CDR3 length equals 11 residues. Deletions cut 2 bases from V and 5 bases from J, with 3 bases between. DNA for the CDR3: TGTGCTAGTGGTTTGCTGGAGACCCAGTACTTC. Translated, it gives CASGLLETQYF.

The chain couples TRBV19 to TRBJ1-4; D is undetermined. This CDR3 comprises 15 residues. V was cut by 3 bases and J by 3 bases, with 11 bases left in between. The germline CDR1 and CDR2 sequences are LNHDA and SQIVND (reference sequence). The CDR3 loop reads CASSMGSFANEKLFF. In nucleotides, the CDR3 is TGTGCCAGTAGTATGGGGAGCTTTGCTAATGAAAAACTGTTTTTT. The whole variable domain, remainder taken from reference TRBV19 and TRBJ1-4, is DGGITQSPKYLFRKEGQNVTLSCEQNLNHDAMYWYRQDPGQGLRLIYYSQIVNDFQKGDIAEGYSVSREKKESFPLTVTSAQKNPTAFYLCASSMGSFANEKLFFGSGTQLSVL.

The rearrangement uses TRBV5-8 and TRBJ1-3, with no clear D. CDR1 and CDR2 (germline): SGHTS, YDEGEE. Trimming cost V 0 bases and J 4 bases, with 11 bases left between them. The CDR3 sequence is 15 residues long. The CDR3 region has the DNA TGTGCCAGCAGCTTGGAGGTCAGCGGGGGAAACACCATATATTTT. Protein product: CASSLEVSGGNTIYF. Variable domain in full (rest from reference TRBV5-8 and TRBJ1-3): EAGVTQSPTHLIKTRGQQATLRCSPISGHTSVYWYQQALGLGLQFLLWYDEGEERNRGNFPPRFSGRQFPNYSSELNVNALELEDSALYLCASSLEVSGGNTIYFGEGSWLTVV.

The V gene is TRBV12-5, the J gene TRBJ1-2; 11 bases line up with TRBD1. V lost 3 bases to trimming and J lost 7 bases; unmatched junction nucleotides: 1. CDR3 length equals 13 residues. Germline loops: CDR1 LGHNT, CDR2 FRNRAP. In nucleotides, the CDR3 is TGTGCTAGTGGTTTAGGGACAGGGGGTGGCTACACCTTC. Translating gives CASGLGTGGGYTF.

The chain combines TRBV7-9 with TRBJ1-4, with a tentative D call TRBD1 (5 bases). Between the trimmed V and J ends, which lost 5 bases and 11 bases, there was a span of 15 bases. This CDR3 has 13 residues. From germline, CDR1 is SEHNR and CDR2 FQNEAQ (reference sequence). This CDR3 is CASSTTDSRKLFF. CDR3 bases: TGTGCCAGCAGCACTACAGACAGCCGCAAACTGTTTTTT.

The chain joins TRBV29-1 to TRBJ2-1; TRBD2 matches at 11 bases. Germline CDR1 SQVTM, CDR2 ANQGSEA. CDR3 length: 14 residues. The ends lost 7 bases at V and 4 bases at J; junction bases unmatched: 6. The CDR3: CSAGGTSGYNEQFF. CDR3 coding DNA: TGCAGCGCCGGGGGGACTAGCGGATACAATGAGCAGTTCTTC.

This chain links TRBV10-2 with TRBJ2-7, with 10 bases identical to TRBD2. The CDR3 is 16 residues long. The germline V gene encodes CDR1 WSHSY and CDR2 SAAADI. The V and J ends lost 3 bases and 2 bases, in that order; junction bases with no gene match: 7. The CDR3 nucleotides read TGCGCCAGCAGTGAATGGGAGCGGGAGGGCCCCTACGAGCAGTACTTC. The encoded protein is CASSEWEREGPYEQYF.

This sequence joins TRBV4-2 and TRBJ2-2; TRBD2 aligns across 7 bases. This CDR3 has 14 residues. Per the germline V gene, CDR1 is LGHNA and CDR2 is YNFKEQ. V lost 0 bases and J lost 8; bases outside the gene matches: 3. The DNA for the CDR3 is TGTGCCAGCAGCCAAGAGAGCGGGATGGGGGAGCTGTTTTTT. Its protein product is CASSQESGMGELFF.

The chain is built from TRBV5-8 and TRBJ1-2, with D unclear. Per germline, CDR1 SGHTS and CDR2 YDEGEE. V gave up 1 base and J gave up 8 bases, with 15 bases separating them. This CDR3 contains 14 residues. This CDR3 reads CASSLNALVGGYTF. The CDR3 coding sequence is TGTGCCAGCAGCTTGAACGCCCTCGTGGGGGGCTACACCTTC.

The genes are TRBV9 and TRBJ2-3; D ambiguous. V was trimmed by 2 bases and J by 1 base, leaving 11 bases between them. This CDR3 spans 15 amino acids. CDR1 and CDR2 from the germline V gene are SGDLS and YYNGEE. The DNA for the CDR3 is TGTGCCAGCAGCGTGAGCCAGGTGGGCACAGATACGCAGTATTTT. It is translated as CASSVSQVGTDTQYF.

This CDR3 reads CASSVDRWGGTGARSGANVLTF. CDR3 sequence (DNA): TGTGCCAGCAGCGTGGATAGGTGGGGTGGGACAGGGGCCCGCTCTGGGGCCAACGTCCTGACTTTC. V is TRBV9 and J is TRBJ2-6, with 10 bases matching TRBD1. V trimming: 2 bases; J trimming: 0 bases; junction bases outside the gene matches: 17. This CDR3 is built from 22 residues. Germline values: CDR1 SGDLS, CDR2 YYNGEE.

The chain joins TRBV6-1 to TRBJ2-2; the D gene could be TRBD1 or TRBD2 (5 bases each). Trimming pared 6 bases from V and 6 bases from J, leaving 17 bases between. The length of the CDR3 is 15 residues. Germline V gene lookup returns CDR1 MNHNS and CDR2 SASEGT. The CDR3 reads CASRSGTLAAGELFF. CDR3 bases: TGTGCCAGCAGGTCCGGGACCCTGGCAGCCGGGGAGCTGTTTTTT.

The chain has TRBV5-5 and TRBJ2-2; D gene ambiguous. Germline loops: CDR1 SGHKS, CDR2 YYEKEE (reference sequence). The V gene lost 0 bases and the J gene lost 2 bases, with 8 bases spanning the gap. This CDR3 is 15 amino acids long. CDR3 region: CASSLELHNTGELFF. CDR3 nucleotides: TGTGCCAGCAGCTTGGAACTACATAACACCGGGGAGCTGTTTTTT.

The chain couples TRBV10-1 to TRBJ2-1; no reliable D call. Between the trimmed V and J ends, which lost 2 bases and 4 bases, there was a span of 6 bases. There are 13 residues in the CDR3. CDR1 is WNHNN, CDR2 SYGVQD, per germline (reference sequence). The CDR3 spells CASSETPYNEQFF. The CDR3 DNA sequence: TGCGCCAGCAGTGAGACACCTTACAATGAGCAGTTCTTC.

The chain has TRBV7-3 and TRBJ2-3; 8 bases agree with TRBD1. Germline V gene sequence: CDR1 SGHTA, CDR2 FQGTGA. With 2 bases clipped from V and 5 bases from J, the junction kept 3 bases outside the gene matches. This CDR3 comprises 14 residues. The CDR3 sequence: CASSLSGGGDTQYF. For the CDR3, the DNA is TGTGCCAGCAGCTTATCAGGGGGCGGAGATACGCAGTATTTT.

The V call is TRBV28, the J call TRBJ1-2, with a tentative D call TRBD1 (6 bases). Between the trimmed V and J ends, which lost 5 bases and 2 bases, there was a span of 9 bases. The CDR3 is 13 amino acids. Germline CDR1 and CDR2: MDHEN and SYDVKM. The CDR3 loop is CASSTGKNYGYTF. The CDR3 DNA is TGTGCCAGCAGTACAGGGAAGAACTATGGCTACACCTTC.